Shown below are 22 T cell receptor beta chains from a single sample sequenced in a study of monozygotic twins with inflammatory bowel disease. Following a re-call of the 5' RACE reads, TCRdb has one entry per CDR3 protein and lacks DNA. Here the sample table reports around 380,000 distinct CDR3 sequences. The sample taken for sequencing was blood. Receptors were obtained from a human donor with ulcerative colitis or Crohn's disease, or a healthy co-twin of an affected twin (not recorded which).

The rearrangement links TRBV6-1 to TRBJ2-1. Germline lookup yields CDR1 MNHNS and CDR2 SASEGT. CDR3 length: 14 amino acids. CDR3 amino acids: CASMRLSSYNEQFF.

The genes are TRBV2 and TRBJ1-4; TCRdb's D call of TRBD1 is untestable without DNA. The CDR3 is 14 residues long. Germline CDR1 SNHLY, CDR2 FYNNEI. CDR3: CASLPGPNNEKLFF.

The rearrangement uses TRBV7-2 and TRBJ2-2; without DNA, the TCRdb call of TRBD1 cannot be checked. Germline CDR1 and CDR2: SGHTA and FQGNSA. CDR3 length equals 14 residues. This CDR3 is CASQTGLNTGELFF.

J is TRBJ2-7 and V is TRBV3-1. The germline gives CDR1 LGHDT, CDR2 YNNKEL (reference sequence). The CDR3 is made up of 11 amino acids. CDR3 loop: CASRRGYEQYF.

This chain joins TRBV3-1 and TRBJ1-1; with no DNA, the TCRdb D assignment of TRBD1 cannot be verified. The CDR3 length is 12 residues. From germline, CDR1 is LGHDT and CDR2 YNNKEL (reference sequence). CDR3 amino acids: CASSQPPLEAFF.

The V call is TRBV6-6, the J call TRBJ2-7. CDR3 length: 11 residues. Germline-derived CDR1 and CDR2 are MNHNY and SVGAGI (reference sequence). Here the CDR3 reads CASREGNEQYF.

CDR3 region: CASSQGLGHLAKNIQYF. The chain carries TRBV14 and TRBJ2-4. The CDR3 spans 17 residues. Germline V lookup: CDR1 SGHDN, CDR2 FVKESK. Together with reference TRBV14 and TRBJ2-4, the CDR3 gives the full variable domain: EAGVTQFPSHSVIEKGQTVTLRCDPISGHDNLYWYRRVMGKEIKFLLHFVKESKQDESGMPNNRFLAERTGGTYSTLKVQPAELEDSGVYFCASSQGLGHLAKNIQYFGAGTRLSVL.

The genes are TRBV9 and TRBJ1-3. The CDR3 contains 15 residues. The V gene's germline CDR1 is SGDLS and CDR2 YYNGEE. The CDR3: CASSVDLNSGNTIYF.

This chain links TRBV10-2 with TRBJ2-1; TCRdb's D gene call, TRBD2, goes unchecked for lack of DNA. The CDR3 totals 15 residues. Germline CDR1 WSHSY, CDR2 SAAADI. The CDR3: CASSEGTSGDNEQFF.

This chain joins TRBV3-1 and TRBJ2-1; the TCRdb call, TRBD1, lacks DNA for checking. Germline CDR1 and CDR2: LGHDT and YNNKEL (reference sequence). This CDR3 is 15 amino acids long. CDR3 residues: CASSDGTSSYNEQFF.

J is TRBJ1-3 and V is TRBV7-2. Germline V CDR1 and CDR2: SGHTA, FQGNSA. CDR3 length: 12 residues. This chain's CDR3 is CATAGSGNTIYF. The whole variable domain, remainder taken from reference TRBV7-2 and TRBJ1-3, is GAGVSQSPSNKVTEKGKDVELRCDPISGHTALYWYRQSLGQGLEFLIYFQGNSAPDKSGLPSDRFSAERTGGSVSTLTIQRTQQEDSAVYLCATAGSGNTIYFGEGSWLTVV.

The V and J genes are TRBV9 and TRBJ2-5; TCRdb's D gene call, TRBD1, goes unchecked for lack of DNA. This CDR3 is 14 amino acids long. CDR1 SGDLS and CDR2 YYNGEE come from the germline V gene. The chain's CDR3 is CASSAGPNQETQYF.

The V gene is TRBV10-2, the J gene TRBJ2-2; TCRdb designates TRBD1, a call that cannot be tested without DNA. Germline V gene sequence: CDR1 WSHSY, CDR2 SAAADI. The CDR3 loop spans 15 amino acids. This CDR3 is CASSVVPDGAGELFF.

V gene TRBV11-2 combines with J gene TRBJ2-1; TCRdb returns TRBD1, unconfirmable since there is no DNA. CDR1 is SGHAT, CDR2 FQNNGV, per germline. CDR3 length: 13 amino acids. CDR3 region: CASSVPTGDRVSF.

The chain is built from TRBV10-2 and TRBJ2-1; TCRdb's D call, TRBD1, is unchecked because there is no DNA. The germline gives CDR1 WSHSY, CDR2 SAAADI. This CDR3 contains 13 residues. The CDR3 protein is CATQTGFNNEQFF.

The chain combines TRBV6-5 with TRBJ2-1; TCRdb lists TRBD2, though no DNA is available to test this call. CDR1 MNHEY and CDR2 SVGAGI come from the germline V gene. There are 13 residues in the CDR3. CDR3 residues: CASSPPGRDEQFF.

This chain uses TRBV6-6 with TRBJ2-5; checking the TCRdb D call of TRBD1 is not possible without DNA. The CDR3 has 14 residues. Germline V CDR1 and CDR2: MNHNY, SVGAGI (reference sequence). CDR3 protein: CASSYDWGGETQYF.

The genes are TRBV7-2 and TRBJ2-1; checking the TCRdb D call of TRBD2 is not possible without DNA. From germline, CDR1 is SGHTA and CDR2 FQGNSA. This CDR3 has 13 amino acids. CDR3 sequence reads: CASSLVQEGGPTF. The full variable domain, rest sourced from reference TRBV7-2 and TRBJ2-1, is GAGVSQSPSNKVTEKGKDVELRCDPISGHTALYWYRQSLGQGLEFLIYFQGNSAPDKSGLPSDRFSAERTGGSVSTLTIQRTQQEDSAVYLCASSLVQEGGPTFGPGTRLTVL.

The CDR3 protein is CASSLVGTSDYNEQFF. The V gene is TRBV7-9, the J gene TRBJ2-1; the D gene TCRdb calls, TRBD2, cannot be checked with no DNA. The CDR3 is 16 amino acids. Germline V gene data show CDR1 as SEHNR and CDR2 as FQNEAQ (reference sequence).

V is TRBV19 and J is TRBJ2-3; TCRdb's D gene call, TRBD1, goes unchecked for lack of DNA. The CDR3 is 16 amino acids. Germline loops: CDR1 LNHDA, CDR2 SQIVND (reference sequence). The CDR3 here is CASSIIRGGSTDTQYF.

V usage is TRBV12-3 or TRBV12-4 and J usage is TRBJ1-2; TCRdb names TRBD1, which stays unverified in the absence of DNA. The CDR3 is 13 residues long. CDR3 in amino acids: CASSYGAGGLPAF.

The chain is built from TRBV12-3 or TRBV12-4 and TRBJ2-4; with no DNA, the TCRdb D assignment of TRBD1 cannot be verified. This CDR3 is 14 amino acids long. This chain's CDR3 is CASSYTGSGNIQYF.